The clone carrying this T cell receptor (beta chain) came up a few times. Its antigen is unknown. These data are taken from a study of T-cell memory formation after mild COVID-19. Study-wide results and limits: Clones that got smaller from day 15 to 85 had even CD4/CD8, while clones growing later tipped toward CD4+.

Germline CDR1 reads LNHNV; CDR2 reads YYDKDF (reference sequence). The V and J ends lost 1 base and 5 bases respectively, with 14 bases between them. The CDR3 runs 15 residues. TCRdb ran MiXCR on the 5' RACE reads and lists one entry per CDR3 protein. Among roughly 260,000 distinct CDR3 sequences listed, about a sixth were seen once. Sequencing was carried out using PBMCs or a T cell subset sorted from them (not recorded which). The V gene is TRBV15, the J gene TRBJ2-5, with a weak D call TRBD1 (6 bases). The receptor was derived from a man younger than 30 who had mild COVID-19 (a few samples of this study predate the infection). Cell type and time point are not known. The CDR3 loop is CATSRVDRPRETQYF. CDR3 DNA: TGTGCCACCAGCAGAGTGGACAGACCTCGGGAGACCCAGTACTTC.